This TCR beta chain derives from a study of blood T cell repertoires in COVID-19. Study at large: Sources were T cells, B-cell-depleted T cells, or PBMCs; the material itself was cDNA or gDNA.

The V segment lost 5 bases and the J segment 4 bases; nucleotides outside the gene matches: 5. The V gene's germline CDR1 is SGHNT and CDR2 YENEEA. CDR3 length: 15 residues. The method was immunoSEQ multiplex PCR; TCRdb's version includes in-frame clones alone and lacks a portion of them. The table includes approximately 120,000 clones, 55% to 70% detected once. Sequenced material: peripheral blood. This clonotype was sampled from a woman between 65 and 79 years old with acute or convalescent COVID-19. The J gene is TRBJ2-2, the V gene TRBV11-3, with 9 bases that match TRBD1. Here the CDR3 DNA reads TGTGCCAGCAGCCATGGGGGACAGGGCACCGGGGAGCTGTTTTTT. Residues: CASSHGGQGTGELFF.